This TCR beta chain was retrieved from a study of OX40 agonist ivuxolimab in advanced cancers. Clones were read by immunoSEQ multiplex PCR, and TCRdb kept only the in-frame ones, dropping some. Of under 75,000 clones in the sample, around 90% are singletons; the top ten hold about 14%. Germline V gene lookup returns CDR1 SEHNR and CDR2 FQNEAQ (reference sequence). CDR3 length: 13 amino acids. V was shortened by 6 bases and J by 8 bases, with 14 bases between the two germline ends. The starting material was CD4+ or CD8+ T cells sorted from blood, obtained in a trial of the OX40 agonist ivuxolimab. The TCR comes from an adult with an advanced solid tumor such as melanoma, head and neck, liver or kidney cancer. The V gene is TRBV7-9, the J gene TRBJ2-1; D not certain. The CDR3 reads CASSHPSADEQFF. The CDR3 DNA sequence: TGTGCCAGCAGTCACCCTAGTGCGGATGAGCAGTTCTTC.